The 21 T cell receptor beta chains below all came from one sample that was sequenced in a study of early T cells in non-severe SARS-CoV-2 infection. TCRdb reprocessed the 5' RACE reads via MiXCR and lists one record per CDR3 protein. Of tens of thousands of distinct CDR3 sequences in the sample, 10% to 15% were seen once. The material sequenced was whole blood. Receptor source: an adult who was a healthcare worker with PCR-confirmed SARS-CoV-2 infection or an uninfected control (not recorded which).

This chain joins TRBV12-3 or TRBV12-4 and TRBJ2-3, with D hard to call. The V and J ends lost 2 bases and 2 bases respectively, with 2 bases between them. The CDR3 sequence is 12 residues long. The CDR3 here is CASSLFTDTQYF. CDR3 nucleotides: TGTGCCAGCAGTTTATTCACAGATACGCAGTATTTT.

This clonotype was counted many times. This chain connects TRBV5-1 to TRBJ1-1; perhaps TRBD1 as D (6 bases). Deletions cut 1 base from V and 5 bases from J, with 12 bases between. Germline V gene data show CDR1 as SGHRS and CDR2 as YFSETQ. The CDR3 spans 14 residues. The CDR3 is CASSLPGGRTEAFF. The CDR3 bases are TGCGCCAGCAGCTTGCCGGGGGGCAGGACTGAAGCTTTCTTT.

The sample holds many counts of this clonotype. The gene calls are TRBV21-1 and TRBJ1-5. TRBV21-1 is assigned pseudogene status. The CDR3 spans 15 residues. CDR3 loop: CASSKVRKSNQPQHF. The CDR3, as DNA: TGTGCCAGCAGCAAAGTCAGGAAGAGCAATCAGCCCCAGCATTTT.

This clonotype was counted only a few times. The chain joins TRBV11-2 to TRBJ1-1; 9 nucleotides agree with TRBD1. The length of the CDR3 is 18 residues. Losses at the gene ends were 2 bases for V and 4 bases for J; bases not matched to a gene: 14. Germline CDR1 is SGHAT and CDR2 is FQNNGV. CDR3 region: CASSLTSGTGQDGTEAFF. In DNA, the CDR3 is TGTGCCAGCAGCTTAACTTCCGGGACAGGGCAAGACGGCACTGAAGCTTTCTTT.

This clonotype appeared many times. CDR3 coding DNA: TGCGCCAGCAGCCAAGAGCGGGGGGGCCAAGAGACCCAGTACTTC. It yields the protein CASSQERGGQETQYF. V usage is TRBV4-3 and J usage is TRBJ2-5, with 9 positions matching TRBD2. With 0 bases clipped from V and 1 base from J, the junction kept 0 bases outside the gene matches. Germline V gene data show CDR1 as LGHNA and CDR2 as YSLEER. The CDR3 contains 15 residues.

This clonotype was counted at least ten times. The V and J genes are TRBV4-3 and TRBJ1-4; 8 bases fit TRBD1. The J segment lost 11 bases and the V segment lost 5 bases, leaving 10 bases of the junction unmatched. The germline gives CDR1 LGHNA, CDR2 YSLEER. The CDR3 covers 14 residues. The CDR3 DNA reads TGCGCCAGCAGCACGGACAGGGCCGCGCGGAAACTGTTTTTT. Translation: CASSTDRAARKLFF.

The rearrangement uses TRBV7-2 and TRBJ2-7; a possible D gene is TRBD1 (5 bases). The germline gives CDR1 SGHTA, CDR2 FQGNSA. The germline V and J ends were trimmed by 0 bases and 5 bases, with 5 bases remaining between them. This CDR3 is 12 amino acids long. The CDR3 loop is CASSLARDEQYF. CDR3 bases: TGTGCCAGCAGCTTAGCCAGGGACGAGCAGTACTTC.

In this sample, this clonotype is medium-sized. This chain joins TRBV11-3 and TRBJ2-5; D might be TRBD1 or TRBD2, each matching 5 bases. V lost 6 bases, J lost 5 bases, and 13 bases lay in between. Germline-derived CDR1 and CDR2 are SGHNT and YENEEA. The CDR3 covers 13 residues. In nucleotides, the CDR3 is TGTGCCAGCAGTTTCGGGGCCTCGGAGACCCAGTACTTC. Its translation: CASSFGASETQYF.

The rearrangement joins TRBV5-1 to TRBJ1-4; D remains ambiguous. Germline CDR1 and CDR2: SGHRS and YFSETQ. The CDR3 covers 15 residues. Deletions cut 4 bases from V and 1 base from J, with 11 bases between. CDR3 protein: CASSHVTRTNEKLFF. The DNA for the CDR3 is TGCGCCAGCAGCCACGTGACAAGAACTAATGAAAAACTGTTTTTT.

The sample holds many counts of this clonotype. The chain recombines TRBV18 with TRBJ2-7; TRBD2 aligns across 9 bases. Looked up from germline, CDR1 is KGHSH and CDR2 is LQKENI. The length of the CDR3 is 14 residues. The V segment lost 3 bases and the J segment 4 bases; nucleotides outside the gene matches: 4. The CDR3 spells CASSPMGLAYEQYF. The CDR3 coding sequence is TGTGCCAGCTCACCCATGGGACTAGCTTACGAGCAGTACTTC.

This clonotype was counted a few times. The chain combines TRBV4-3 with TRBJ1-5; 7 positions match TRBD1. The J segment lost 0 bases and the V segment lost 0 bases, leaving 5 bases of the junction unmatched. CDR3 length: 17 amino acids. Germline CDR1 LGHNA, CDR2 YSLEER. The CDR3 reads CASSQDRTGDSNQPQHF. The CDR3 bases are TGCGCCAGCAGCCAAGATAGGACAGGCGATAGCAATCAGCCCCAGCATTTT.

In this sample, this clonotype turned up many times. The chain recombines TRBV12-3 or TRBV12-4 with TRBJ1-4, with 7 bases lining up with TRBD1. Trimming removed 4 bases from V and 7 bases from J; junction bases left unmatched: 3. CDR3 size: 13 residues. Here the CDR3 reads CASSWDSPEKLFF. CDR3 DNA sequence: TGTGCCAGCAGTTGGGACAGCCCTGAAAAACTGTTTTTT.

This clonotype was counted at least ten times. V gene TRBV19 combines with J gene TRBJ1-2; D possibly corresponds to TRBD1 (6 bases). The CDR3 is 15 amino acids. Germline lookup yields CDR1 LNHDA and CDR2 SQIVND (reference sequence). V lost 6 bases and J lost 6, with 20 bases in between. The CDR3 DNA sequence: TGTGCCAGTAGCCCCTGGGGGGGCGATCCCGATGGCTACACCTTC. Its translation is CASSPWGGDPDGYTF. Filled out from reference TRBV19 and TRBJ1-2, the complete variable domain reads DGGITQSPKYLFRKEGQNVTLSCEQNLNHDAMYWYRQDPGQGLRLIYYSQIVNDFQKGDIAEGYSVSREKKESFPLTVTSAQKNPTAFYLCASSPWGGDPDGYTFGSGTRLTVV.

The CDR3 sequence is CSAGQGALWGIQYF. In DNA form, the CDR3 reads TGCAGTGCTGGACAGGGGGCGCTTTGGGGCATTCAGTACTTC. The V call is TRBV20-1, the J call TRBJ2-4; TRBD1 aligns across 11 bases. This CDR3 comprises 14 residues. The germline CDR1 and CDR2 sequences are DFQATT and SNEGSKA (reference sequence). V was clipped by 5 bases and J by 9 bases; unmatched bases: 9.

This clonotype was picked up many times. This chain uses TRBV6-2 or TRBV6-3 with TRBJ2-3; D may be TRBD2 (5 bases). This CDR3 region has 14 residues. The germline V and J ends were trimmed by 0 bases and 2 bases, with 6 bases remaining between them. Germline V lookup: CDR1 MNHEY, CDR2 SVGEGT. In DNA form, the CDR3 reads TGTGCCAGCAGTTACTCTAGCGCCACAGATACGCAGTATTTT. Its protein is CASSYSSATDTQYF.

The chain links TRBV6-2 or TRBV6-3 to TRBJ2-2, with D hard to call. Germline V CDR1 and CDR2: MNHEY, SVGEGT. Trimming removed 4 bases from V and 3 bases from J, with 6 bases in between. The CDR3 is 13 amino acids. Here the CDR3 reads CASSSTDTGELFF. Here the CDR3 DNA reads TGTGCCAGCAGTTCCACTGACACCGGGGAGCTGTTTTTT.

This clonotype was counted only a few times. V usage is TRBV4-2 and J usage is TRBJ1-4; TRBD1 might be the D (5 bases). This CDR3 has 18 amino acids. V was cut by 0 bases and J by 0 bases, with 14 bases left in between. Per germline, CDR1 LGHNA and CDR2 YNFKEQ. The CDR3 reads CASSQDPPGPTTNEKLFF. The CDR3 DNA reads TGTGCCAGCAGCCAAGATCCACCGGGACCGACAACTAATGAAAAACTGTTTTTT.

The rearrangement uses TRBV20-1 and TRBJ1-2, with D maybe TRBD1 (5 bases). Trimming left V 1 base short and J 5 bases short, with 20 bases between. Germline-derived CDR1 and CDR2 are DFQATT and SNEGSKA (reference sequence). The CDR3 spans 16 residues. The CDR3 reads CSARGRDSGRGYGYTF. The CDR3 DNA is TGCAGTGCTAGAGGCAGGGATTCGGGGCGAGGTTATGGCTACACCTTC.

This clonotype showed up many times. The rearrangement links TRBV7-9 to TRBJ1-2; D is unclear. Trimming removed 0 bases at V and 7 bases at J, with 15 bases between. CDR1 is SEHNR and CDR2 is FQNEAQ in the germline V gene (reference sequence). The CDR3 covers 15 residues. In DNA form, the CDR3 reads TGTGCCAGCAGCTTAGCAACCGGATCGACGGGTGGCTACACCTTC. This translates into CASSLATGSTGGYTF.

This clonotype was recorded at least ten times. The chain combines TRBV2 with TRBJ2-5, with 12 positions matching TRBD2. The V gene end was trimmed by 1 base and the J gene end by 3 bases; junction bases not matched to a gene: 6. CDR3 length: 17 amino acids. Germline V gene lookup returns CDR1 SNHLY and CDR2 FYNNEI. The CDR3 here is CASSEGSSGGAKETQYF. For the CDR3, the DNA is TGTGCCAGCAGTGAAGGATCTAGCGGGGGGGCAAAAGAGACCCAGTACTTC. The full variable domain, with the rest looked up from reference TRBV2 and TRBJ2-5, is EPEVTQTPSHQVTQMGQEVILRCVPISNHLYFYWYRQILGQKVEFLVSFYNNEISEKSEIFDDQFSVERPDGSNFTLKIRSTKLEDSAMYFCASSEGSSGGAKETQYFGPGTRLLVL.

CDR3 DNA sequence: TGTGCCAGCAGTCCCCACCAGACTAGCACAGATACGCAGTATTTT. Encoded protein: CASSPHQTSTDTQYF. This chain joins TRBV6-2 or TRBV6-3 and TRBJ2-3; D gene uncertain. This CDR3 is 15 amino acids long. V was shortened by 5 bases and J by 0 bases, with 12 bases between the two germline ends. CDR1 and CDR2 (germline): MNHEY, SVGEGT.